The source of this T cell receptor beta chain is a study of blood T cell repertoires in COVID-19. Overall study: The United States, Italy and Spain provided the acute and convalescent COVID-19 samples.

Germline loops: CDR1 LNHNV, CDR2 YYDKDF (reference sequence). The CDR3 has 17 residues. Trimming removed 3 bases from V and 5 bases from J, with 22 bases in between. In the source study's methods: For nucleated cells, counts were estimated from reference gene primer amplification. TCRdb keeps only in-frame clones here, not all; method: immunoSEQ multiplex PCR. The D gene and trimming were derived from the DNA, and the V and J assignments and clone size from that table. The table includes 250,000 to 350,000 clones, 87% detected once. The sample holds one count of this clone. The source is a young woman who had recovered from COVID-19. This sequence joins TRBV15 and TRBJ1-1; possible D gene TRBD1, 6 bases. Specimen: PBMCs or T cells enriched from blood (not recorded which). DNA of the CDR3: TGTGCCACCAGCAGCCCCCCGAGCGAGGGCAGGGGAACTGAAGCTTTCTTT. Protein product: CATSSPPSEGRGTEAFF.